These T cell receptor beta chains were read from a single sample in a study of shared clonotypes between healthy human individuals. Only in-frame clones appear in the TCRdb table, and some are missing; sequencing was by immunoSEQ multiplex PCR. The sample has 2 million to 3 million clones; more than 90% are singletons. Sequences were obtained from naive CD4+ T cells sorted from blood. These receptors were collected from a man younger than 35 in good health. The CDR3 runs from the conserved cysteine through the conserved F or W. Each record gives: V gene, clone size, J gene, D gene, CDR3 DNA, CDR3 protein. D genes are given only for firm matches. The size field is filled for only some rows; it gives once, few, many or a size class.

>TRBV2|-|TRBJ2-3|TRBD2
TGTGCCAGCAGTGGACTAGCGGGAGCAGATACGCAGTATTTT
CASSGLAGADTQYF
>TRBV5-1|few|TRBJ1-6|-
TGCGCCAGCAGCTTGGGTACCACGAGCAGTTCACCCCTCCACTTT
CASSLGTTSSSPLHF
>TRBV7-2|-|TRBJ1-1|-
TGTGCCAGCAGCTTAGTGGGTAGGGGAATAACTGAAGCTTTCTTT
CASSLVGRGITEAFF
>TRBV10-1|once|TRBJ2-7|-
TGCGCCAGCAGTGGGGGTTACGAGCAGTACTTC
CASSGGYEQYF
>TRBV30|-|TRBJ1-5|-
TGTGCCTGGAGTGGCCTGGGCAATCAGCCCCAGCATTTT
CAWSGLGNQPQHF
>TRBV6-5|-|TRBJ1-2|-
TGTGCCAGCAGTTACTCGCGGTACGGGGCTAAGAGCTACACCTTC
CASSYSRYGAKSYTF
>TRBV19|-|TRBJ2-4|TRBD1
TGTGCCAGTAGTGGAAACAGGGGCCTGGATCAGTACTTC
CASSGNRGLDQYF
>TRBV6-6|-|TRBJ1-2|TRBD1
TGTGCCAGCAGTAGCCAAAAAAGACAGGGAATTGGCTACACCTTC
CASSSQKRQGIGYTF
>TRBV28|-|TRBJ2-7|-
TGTGCCAGCCAGGGGCAGGGTGACTCCTACGAGCAGTACTTC
CASQGQGDSYEQYF
>TRBV27|-|TRBJ1-1|-
TGTGCCAGCAGTTTAAATGGGGCACTAAACACTGAAGCTTTCTTT
CASSLNGALNTEAFF
>TRBV27|-|TRBJ2-7|-
TGTGCCAGCAGTTCAACCGCCCGACTAGGGTTCTCCTACGAGCAGTACTTC
CASSSTARLGFSYEQYF
>TRBV7-2|-|TRBJ2-5|-
TGTGCCAGCAGCTTAGGCAGGAAAGAGACCCAGTACTTC
CASSLGRKETQYF
>TRBV5-5|-|TRBJ2-6|TRBD1
TGTGCCAGCAGCCCACGAGGGGGCCTGGCCGGGGCCAACGTCCTGACTTTC
CASSPRGGLAGANVLTF
>TRBV30|-|TRBJ2-5|-
TGTGCCTGGAGTTTGTGGGAGAAAGAGACCCAGTACTTC
CAWSLWEKETQYF
>TRBV7-9|few|TRBJ1-2|-
TGTGCCAGCAGCCCCCAGTCCGAGGGCGCTGGGGGCTACACCTTC
CASSPQSEGAGGYTF